This is a list of T cell receptor beta chains from one sample in a study of cytomegalovirus exposure and HLA in healthy donors. Using immunoSEQ multiplex PCR, the repertoire was profiled, and TCRdb retains in-frame clones only, with some absent. The sample includes roughly 250,000 clones, 75% to 90% of them seen just once. What was sequenced was PBMCs. All receptors come from a woman between 25 and 40 years old in good health and CMV-seropositive. CDR3s include the opening cysteine and the closing phenylalanine or tryptophan. A clone size is listed for some rows: how often the clone was seen (once, few, many), or a class if it is expanded.

J	size	V	CDR3
TRBJ2-5	-	TRBV15	CATSREGGPRETQYF
TRBJ2-3	-	TRBV7-2	CASSSGRSGRTDTQYF
TRBJ1-4	-	TRBV29-1	CSAQGPPDNEKLFF
TRBJ2-1	-	TRBV7-3	CASSSPGLAAFSYNEQFF
TRBJ2-7	-	TRBV28	CASSLSDINEQYF
TRBJ1-2	-	TRBV9	CASSVGGQLANYGYTF
TRBJ2-7	few	TRBV2	CANTGRDSYEQYF
TRBJ1-2	-	TRBV14	CASSPDRYGYTF
TRBJ1-4	-	TRBV19	CASSITGQGKKLFF
TRBJ2-1	once	TRBV25-1	CASSESEVGEQFF
TRBJ1-2	-	TRBV5-1	CASSFRGTGADYGYTF
TRBJ1-1	-	TRBV18	CASSLSAQGAAEAFF
TRBJ2-5	-	TRBV7-3	CASSSMGLAEETQYF
TRBJ2-7	-	TRBV4-1	CASSHSLAGGAYEQYF
TRBJ2-7	-	TRBV7-3	CASSPGTSGSSYEQYF
TRBJ2-3	-	TRBV19	CASSANPGTSGRGTDTQYF
TRBJ2-7	once	TRBV7-9	CASSHVGGTGLHEQYF
TRBJ1-3	-	TRBV28	CASSLTRQPPGSGF
TRBJ2-3	-	TRBV6-4	CASSGTSGSSDTQYF
TRBJ2-7	-	TRBV27	CASSSRLAGGPGYEQYF
TRBJ2-1	once	TRBV7-9	CASSLWLGSYNEQFF
TRBJ2-7	-	TRBV10-2	CASSERGSSYEQYF
TRBJ2-5	-	TRBV10-1	CASSGGAAQETQYF
TRBJ2-3	-	TRBV7-6	CASSLKGDRGKGTDTQYF
TRBJ2-1	-	TRBV11-2	CASSLDTDQRGEQFF
TRBJ1-5	-	TRBV20-1	CSARRGEPQHF
TRBJ1-5	-	TRBV27	CASSSVRNQPQHF
TRBJ1-4	-	TRBV4-1	CASSQAAGGFEKLFF
TRBJ2-2	-	TRBV13	CASTRQMTGELFF
TRBJ1-3	-	TRBV28	CASRVQNRDTIYF
TRBJ1-5	-	TRBV21-1	CASSKRRSNQPQHF
TRBJ2-7	-	TRBV7-2	CASSTPWGQGPYEQYF
TRBJ1-5	-	TRBV7-2	CASSYRQGNQPQHF
TRBJ1-5	-	TRBV27	CASSKGDINQPQHF
TRBJ2-3	-	TRBV27	CASRGTQVGTDTQYF
TRBJ2-4	-	TRBV5-1	CASSRTVSANIQYF
TRBJ2-1	once	TRBV4-2	CASSQDWQGGSYNEQFF
TRBJ2-5	-	TRBV4-1	CASSLRTSGRFSQETQYF
TRBJ1-2	-	TRBV27	CASKSRTGGHYGYTF
TRBJ2-3	-	TRBV6-1	CASSEGLADDTDTQYF
TRBJ2-3	-	TRBV7-9	CASREQRSTDTQYF